The following is a TCR beta chain sequence with its context. The V end was cut by 4 bases, the J end by 0 bases, with 12 bases between. Germline CDR1 reads MGHRA; CDR2 reads YSYEKL. The CDR3 runs 16 residues. Original methodology: Counts of nucleated cells, estimated from reference gene primer amplification, were obtained. Repertoires were generated with immunoSEQ multiplex PCR, while TCRdb's copy carries only in-frame clones and drops some. The DNA was the basis for D and trimming; V, J and clone size are from that table. Of 35,000 to 40,000 clones in the sample, just under 85% were seen once. The data are from a study of blood T cell repertoires in COVID-19. Turning to the study itself: From the United States, Italy and Spain came samples of acute and convalescent COVID-19. T cells, B-cell-depleted T cells, or PBMCs provided the cDNA or gDNA that served as material.

J is TRBJ1-4 and V is TRBV4-1; perhaps TRBD1 as D (6 bases). The source material was peripheral blood. The clonotype originates from a man aged 50 or older with active COVID-19. This CDR3 is CASSPKYRATNEKLFF. The CDR3 region has the DNA TGCGCCAGCAGCCCGAAGTACAGGGCAACTAATGAAAAACTGTTTTTT.